This TCR beta chain derives from a study of OX40 agonist ivuxolimab in advanced cancers. Study information: Of the patients, three showed partial responses, one with hepatocellular carcinoma and two with cutaneous melanoma.

Method: immunoSEQ multiplex PCR; TCRdb's copy keeps in-frame clones and lacks some. The sample holds about 80,000 clones, 83% seen once. The CDR3 is 18 amino acids. V shed 0 bases and J shed 0 bases, with 15 bases lying between them. Germline CDR1 reads SGHTS; CDR2 reads YDEGEE. Exclusion of a patient followed from autoimmune disease history or systemic immunosuppression. General study findings and limits: Relative to CD4+ cells, CD8+ T cells on average had more expanded clones.

A word on this clone: Its matching antigen is unknown.

The sequence was obtained from an adult with an advanced solid tumor such as melanoma, head and neck, liver or kidney cancer. This material consisted of CD4+ or CD8+ T cells sorted from blood, taken in a trial of the OX40 agonist ivuxolimab. The V and J genes are TRBV5-8 and TRBJ2-2, with D possibly TRBD2 on 5 matching bases. The DNA for the CDR3 is TGTGCCAGCAGCTTGGTAAAGGAGGACCCGTCGAACACCGGGGAGCTGTTTTTT. The encoded protein is CASSLVKEDPSNTGELFF.